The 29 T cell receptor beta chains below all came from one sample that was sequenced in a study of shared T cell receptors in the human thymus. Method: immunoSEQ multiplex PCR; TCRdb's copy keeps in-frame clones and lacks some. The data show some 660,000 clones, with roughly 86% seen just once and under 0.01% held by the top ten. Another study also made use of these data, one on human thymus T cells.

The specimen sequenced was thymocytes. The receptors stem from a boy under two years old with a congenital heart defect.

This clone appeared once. CDR3 in amino acids: CASSPTGGGEAFF. The CDR3 coding sequence is TGCGCCAGCAGCCCCACGGGGGGGGGTGAAGCTTTCTTT. The chain has TRBV4-1 and TRBJ1-1; the D gene is possibly TRBD1 (5 bases). V shed 4 bases and J shed 7 bases, with 13 bases lying between them. The CDR3 is 13 amino acids. Germline V lookup: CDR1 MGHRA, CDR2 YSYEKL.

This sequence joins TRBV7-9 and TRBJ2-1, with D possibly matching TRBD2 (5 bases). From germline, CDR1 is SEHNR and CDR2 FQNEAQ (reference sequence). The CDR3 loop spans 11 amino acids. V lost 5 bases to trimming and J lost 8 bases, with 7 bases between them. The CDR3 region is CASSVGDEQFF. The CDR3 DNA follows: TGTGCCAGCAGCGTCGGGGATGAGCAGTTCTTC. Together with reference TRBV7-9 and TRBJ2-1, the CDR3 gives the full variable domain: DTGVSQNPRHKITKRGQNVTFRCDPISEHNRLYWYRQTLGQGPEFLTYFQNEAQLEKSRLLSDRFSAERPKGSFSTLEIQRTEQGDSAMYLCASSVGDEQFFGPGTRLTVL.

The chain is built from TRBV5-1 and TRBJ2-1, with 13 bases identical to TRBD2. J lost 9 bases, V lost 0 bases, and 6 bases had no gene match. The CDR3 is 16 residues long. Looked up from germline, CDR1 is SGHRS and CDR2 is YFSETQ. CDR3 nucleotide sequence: TGCGCCAGCAGCTTGGAACTAGCGGGGGGGCCCGGTGAGCAGTTCTTC. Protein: CASSLELAGGPGEQFF. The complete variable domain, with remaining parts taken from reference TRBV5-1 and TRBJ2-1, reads KAGVTQTPRYLIKTRGQQVTLSCSPISGHRSVSWYQQTPGQGLQFLFEYFSETQRNKGNFPGRFSGRQFSNSRSEMNVSTLELGDSALYLCASSLELAGGPGEQFFGPGTRLTVL.

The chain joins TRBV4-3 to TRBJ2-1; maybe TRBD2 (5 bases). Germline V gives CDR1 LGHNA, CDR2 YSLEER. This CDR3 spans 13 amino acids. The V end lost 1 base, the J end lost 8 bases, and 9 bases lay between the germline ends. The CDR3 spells CASSQVAEDEQFF. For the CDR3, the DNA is TGCGCCAGCAGCCAAGTGGCGGAGGATGAGCAGTTCTTC.

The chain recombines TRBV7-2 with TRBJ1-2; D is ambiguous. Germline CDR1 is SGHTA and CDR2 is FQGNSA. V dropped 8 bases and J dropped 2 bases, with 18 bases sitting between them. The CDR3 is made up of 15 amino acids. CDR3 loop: CASRQCRDSNYGYTF. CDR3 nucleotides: TGTGCCAGCCGTCAGTGTCGGGATTCCAACTATGGCTACACCTTC.

CDR3 region: CASSPSRGDRQHYEQYF. The CDR3 DNA follows: TGTGCCAGCAGCCCCAGTCGGGGGGACAGGCAACATTACGAGCAGTACTTC. This chain links TRBV5-6 with TRBJ2-7, with a tentative D call TRBD1 (8 bases). CDR1 and CDR2 from the germline V gene are SGHDT and YYEEEE. The CDR3 is made up of 17 amino acids. V lost 4 bases and J lost 4, with 24 bases in between.

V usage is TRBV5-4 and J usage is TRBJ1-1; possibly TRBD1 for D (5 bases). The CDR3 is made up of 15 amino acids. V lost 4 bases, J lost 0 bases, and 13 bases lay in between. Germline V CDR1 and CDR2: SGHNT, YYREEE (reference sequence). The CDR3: CASSARREMNTEAFF. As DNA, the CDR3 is TGTGCCAGCAGCGCGCGCAGGGAAATGAACACTGAAGCTTTCTTT. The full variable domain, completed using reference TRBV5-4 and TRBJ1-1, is ETGVTQSPTHLIKTRGQQVTLRCSSQSGHNTVSWYQQALGQGPQFIFQYYREEENGRGNFPPRFSGLQFPNYSSELNVNALELDDSALYLCASSARREMNTEAFFGQGTRLTVV.

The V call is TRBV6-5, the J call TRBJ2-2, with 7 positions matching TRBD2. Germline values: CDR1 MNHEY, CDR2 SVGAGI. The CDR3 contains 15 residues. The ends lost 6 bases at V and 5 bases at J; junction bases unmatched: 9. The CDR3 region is CASRLLWGGTGELFF. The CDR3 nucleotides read TGTGCCAGCAGATTACTGTGGGGGGGTACCGGGGAGCTGTTTTTT.

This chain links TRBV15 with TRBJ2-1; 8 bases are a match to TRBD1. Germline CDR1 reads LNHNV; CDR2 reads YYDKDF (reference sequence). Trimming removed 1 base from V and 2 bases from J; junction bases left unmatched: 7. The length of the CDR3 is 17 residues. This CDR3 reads CATSRGLHRGTYNEQFF. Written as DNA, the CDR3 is TGTGCCACCAGCAGAGGCCTACACAGGGGGACCTACAATGAGCAGTTCTTC.

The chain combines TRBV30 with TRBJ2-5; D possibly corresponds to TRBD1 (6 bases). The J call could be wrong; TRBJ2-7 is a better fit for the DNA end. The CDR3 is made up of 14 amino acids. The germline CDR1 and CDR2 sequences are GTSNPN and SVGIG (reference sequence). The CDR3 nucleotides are TGTGCCTGGAGTGGGGGGACACATCACTACGAGCAGTACTTC. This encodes CAWSGGTHHYEQYF.

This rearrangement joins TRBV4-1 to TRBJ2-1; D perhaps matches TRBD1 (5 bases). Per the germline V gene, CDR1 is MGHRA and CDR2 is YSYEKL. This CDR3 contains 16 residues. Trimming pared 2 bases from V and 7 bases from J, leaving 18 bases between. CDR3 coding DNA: TGCGCCAGCAGCCAAATGACAGCTAGGTGGGCAAATGAGCAGTTCTTC. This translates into CASSQMTARWANEQFF.

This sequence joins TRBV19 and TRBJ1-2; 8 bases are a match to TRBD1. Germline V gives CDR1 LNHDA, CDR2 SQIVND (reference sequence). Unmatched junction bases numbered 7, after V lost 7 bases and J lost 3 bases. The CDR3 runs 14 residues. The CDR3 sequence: CASTLTGEDYGYTF. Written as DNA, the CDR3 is TGTGCCAGTACCTTGACAGGGGAGGACTATGGCTACACCTTC.

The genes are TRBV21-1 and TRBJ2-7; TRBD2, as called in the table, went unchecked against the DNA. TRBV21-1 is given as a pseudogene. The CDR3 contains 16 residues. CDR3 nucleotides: TGTGCCAGCAGCACCCTGAGGGCGGTCTACTCCTACGAGCAGTACTTC. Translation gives CASSTLRAVYSYEQYF.

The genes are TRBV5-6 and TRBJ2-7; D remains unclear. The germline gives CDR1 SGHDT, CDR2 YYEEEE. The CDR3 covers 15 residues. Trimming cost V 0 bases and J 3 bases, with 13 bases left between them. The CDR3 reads CASSLERQVHYEQYF. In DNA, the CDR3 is TGTGCCAGCAGCTTGGAAAGGCAGGTCCACTACGAGCAGTACTTC. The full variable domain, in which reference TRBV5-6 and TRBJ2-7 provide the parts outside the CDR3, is DAGVTQSPTHLIKTRGQQVTLRCSPKSGHDTVSWYQQALGQGPQFIFQYYEEEERQRGNFPDRFSGHQFPNYSSELNVNALLLGDSALYLCASSLERQVHYEQYFGPGTRLTVT.

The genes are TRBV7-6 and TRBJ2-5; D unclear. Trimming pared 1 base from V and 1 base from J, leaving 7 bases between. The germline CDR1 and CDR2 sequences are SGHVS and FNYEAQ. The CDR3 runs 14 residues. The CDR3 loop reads CASSLDPGQETQYF. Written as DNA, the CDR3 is TGTGCCAGCAGCTTAGATCCGGGCCAAGAGACCCAGTACTTC.

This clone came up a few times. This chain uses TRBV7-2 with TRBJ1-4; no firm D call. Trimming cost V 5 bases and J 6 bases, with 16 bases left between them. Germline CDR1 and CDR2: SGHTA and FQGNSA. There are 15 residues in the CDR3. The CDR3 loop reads CASSPSGDTDEKLFF. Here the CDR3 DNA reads TGTGCCAGCAGCCCTAGCGGGGATACGGATGAAAAACTGTTTTTT.

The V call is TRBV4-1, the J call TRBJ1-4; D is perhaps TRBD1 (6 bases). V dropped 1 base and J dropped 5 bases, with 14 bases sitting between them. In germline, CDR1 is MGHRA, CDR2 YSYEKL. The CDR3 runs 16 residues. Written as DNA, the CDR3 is TGCGCCAGCAGCCAAGCCCCGGGACACCGGAATGAAAAACTGTTTTTT. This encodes CASSQAPGHRNEKLFF.

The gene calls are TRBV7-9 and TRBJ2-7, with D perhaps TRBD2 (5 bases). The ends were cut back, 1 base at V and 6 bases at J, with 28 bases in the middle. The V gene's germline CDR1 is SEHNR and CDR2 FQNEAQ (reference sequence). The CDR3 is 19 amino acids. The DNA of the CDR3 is TGTGCCAGCAGCTTAGGTCCCCGAAGCTCGGGGTCCTACCATTGCGAGCAGTACTTC. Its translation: CASSLGPRSSGSYHCEQYF.

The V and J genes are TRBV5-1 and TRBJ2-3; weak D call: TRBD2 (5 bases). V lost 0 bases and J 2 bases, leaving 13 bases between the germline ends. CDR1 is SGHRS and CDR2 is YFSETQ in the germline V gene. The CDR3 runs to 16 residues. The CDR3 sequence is CASSLEDSQDTDTQYF. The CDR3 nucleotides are TGCGCCAGCAGCTTGGAGGACTCGCAGGACACAGATACGCAGTATTTT.

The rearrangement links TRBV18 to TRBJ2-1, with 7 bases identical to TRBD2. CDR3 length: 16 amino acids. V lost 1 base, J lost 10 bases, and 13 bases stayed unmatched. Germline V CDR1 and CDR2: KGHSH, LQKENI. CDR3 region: CASSPRAGTKFLEQFF. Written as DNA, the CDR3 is TGTGCCAGCTCACCACGCGCCGGGACTAAGTTTTTAGAGCAGTTCTTC.

In nucleotides, the CDR3 is TGTGCCAGCAGCTTCTCCTATAAGGGATGGGGAGACACTGAAGCTTTCTTT. It codes for CASSFSYKGWGDTEAFF. The chain links TRBV5-6 to TRBJ1-1; D unclear. The germline V gene encodes CDR1 SGHDT and CDR2 YYEEEE. With 2 bases removed from V and 3 bases from J, the gap between germline ends came to 20 bases. The CDR3 totals 17 residues.

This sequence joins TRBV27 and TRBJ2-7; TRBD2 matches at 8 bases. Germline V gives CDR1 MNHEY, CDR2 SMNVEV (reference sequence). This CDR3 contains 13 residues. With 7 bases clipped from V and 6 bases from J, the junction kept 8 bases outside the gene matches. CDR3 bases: TGTGCCAGCACCCCGGGAGGGACGGGCGAGCAGTACTTC. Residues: CASTPGGTGEQYF.

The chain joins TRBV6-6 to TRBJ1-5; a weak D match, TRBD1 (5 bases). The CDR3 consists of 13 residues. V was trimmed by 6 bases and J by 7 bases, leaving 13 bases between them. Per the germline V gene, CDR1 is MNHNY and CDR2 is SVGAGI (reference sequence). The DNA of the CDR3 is TGTGCCAGCAGCCAGGGAATTGGGCAGCCCCAGCATTTT. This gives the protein CASSQGIGQPQHF.

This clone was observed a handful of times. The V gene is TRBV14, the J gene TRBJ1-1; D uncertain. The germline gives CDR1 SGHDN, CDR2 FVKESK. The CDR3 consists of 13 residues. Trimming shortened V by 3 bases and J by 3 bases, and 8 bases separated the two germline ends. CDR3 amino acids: CASSQVLHTEAFF. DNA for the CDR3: TGTGCCAGCAGCCAGGTACTTCACACTGAAGCTTTCTTT.

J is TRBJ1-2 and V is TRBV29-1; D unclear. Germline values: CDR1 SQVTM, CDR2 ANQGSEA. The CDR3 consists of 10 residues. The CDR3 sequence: CGCRGINYTF. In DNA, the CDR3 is TGCGGATGTCGAGGGATTAACTACACCTTC.

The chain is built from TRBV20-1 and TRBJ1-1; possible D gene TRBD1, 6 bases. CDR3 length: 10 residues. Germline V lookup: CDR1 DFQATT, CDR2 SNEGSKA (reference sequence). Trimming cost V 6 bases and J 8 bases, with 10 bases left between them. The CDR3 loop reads CSAYRGEAFF. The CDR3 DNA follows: TGCAGTGCCTATAGGGGGGAAGCTTTCTTT.

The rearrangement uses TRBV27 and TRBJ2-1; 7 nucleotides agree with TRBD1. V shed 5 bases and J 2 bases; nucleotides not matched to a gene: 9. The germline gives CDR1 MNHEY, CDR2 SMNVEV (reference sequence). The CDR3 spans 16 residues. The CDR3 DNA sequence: TGTGCCAGCAGTAAAATGGGACAGCGAACCTACAATGAGCAGTTCTTC. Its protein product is CASSKMGQRTYNEQFF.

The CDR3 region is CASVKPQGDNQPQHF. CDR3 in DNA: TGTGCCAGCGTCAAGCCTCAGGGGGACAATCAGCCCCAGCATTTT. The V and J genes are TRBV6-5 and TRBJ1-5; 7 nucleotides align to TRBD1. Unmatched junction bases numbered 10, after V lost 8 bases and J lost 3 bases. CDR3 length: 15 residues. The V gene's germline CDR1 is MNHEY and CDR2 SVGAGI.

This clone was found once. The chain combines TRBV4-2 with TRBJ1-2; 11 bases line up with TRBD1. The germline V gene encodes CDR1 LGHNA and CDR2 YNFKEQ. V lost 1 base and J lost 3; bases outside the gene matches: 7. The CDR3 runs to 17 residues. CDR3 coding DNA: TGTGCCAGCAGCCAAGGTGGGGGGACAGGGGGAGACTATGGCTACACCTTC. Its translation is CASSQGGGTGGDYGYTF.